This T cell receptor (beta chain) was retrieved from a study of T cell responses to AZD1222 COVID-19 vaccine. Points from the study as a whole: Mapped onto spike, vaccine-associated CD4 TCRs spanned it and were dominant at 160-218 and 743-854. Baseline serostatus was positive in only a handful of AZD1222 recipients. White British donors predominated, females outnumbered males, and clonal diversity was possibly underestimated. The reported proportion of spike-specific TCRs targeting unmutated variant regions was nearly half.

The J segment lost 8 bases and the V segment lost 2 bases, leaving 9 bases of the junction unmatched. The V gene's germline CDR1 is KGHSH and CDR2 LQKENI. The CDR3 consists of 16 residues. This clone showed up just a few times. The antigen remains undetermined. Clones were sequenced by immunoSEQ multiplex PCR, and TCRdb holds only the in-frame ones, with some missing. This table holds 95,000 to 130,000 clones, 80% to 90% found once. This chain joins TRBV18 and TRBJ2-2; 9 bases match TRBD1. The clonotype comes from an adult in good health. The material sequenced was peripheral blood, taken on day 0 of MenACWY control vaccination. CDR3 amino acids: CASSPRSQGASGELFF. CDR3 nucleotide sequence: TGTGCCAGCTCACCAAGATCACAGGGGGCGTCGGGGGAGCTGTTTTTT. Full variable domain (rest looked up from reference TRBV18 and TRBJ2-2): NAGVMQNPRHLVRRRGQEARLRCSPMKGHSHVYWYRQLPEEGLKFMVYLQKENIIDESGMPKERFSAEFPKEGPSILRIQQVVRGDSAAYFCASSPRSQGASGELFFGEGSRLTVL.